This section outlines one T cell receptor (beta chain) sequence together with its context. Its antigen remains unknown. The entry originates in a study of cytomegalovirus exposure and HLA in healthy donors. The study ran its PCR with 60 Vbeta and 13 Jbeta primers. Method: immunoSEQ multiplex PCR; TCRdb's copy keeps in-frame clones and lacks some. The sample consists of 200,000 or so clones, 80% to 85% of them appearing once. Study conclusions and caveats: Reports indicate that TCR beta sequences accurately predicted the HLA-A and HLA-B alleles of most subjects. Some V segments could not be told apart, so they were left out, TRBV6-2 and TRBV6-3 among them.

Per the germline V gene, CDR1 is SGDLS and CDR2 is YYNGEE. V was trimmed by 0 bases and J by 6 bases, leaving 15 bases between them. The CDR3 totals 15 residues. The chain has TRBV9 and TRBJ1-1; D gene unclear. The sample taken for sequencing was PBMCs. The source of this sequence is a boy aged 5 to 17 in good health and CMV-seronegative. In DNA form, the CDR3 reads TGTGCCAGCAGCGTAGGGGCAGCTCCATGGGCTGAAGCTTTCTTT. This codes for CASSVGAAPWAEAFF.